The rows below give T cell receptor beta chains drawn from one sample of a study of blood T cell repertoires in COVID-19. TCRdb's copy holds only in-frame clones and misses some; the assay was immunoSEQ multiplex PCR. The sample consists of fewer than 85,000 clones, roughly 89% of them appearing once. The sequenced material came from peripheral blood. The receptor source for this set is a human donor in a cohort sampled during active COVID-19. Each CDR3 is given with its conserved first and last residue.

CDR3 protein	V gene	J gene
CASSIFHPGYNTNYGYTF	TRBV19	TRBJ1-2
CATSDFRASGGAPYNEQFF	TRBV24-1	TRBJ2-1
CASSLLDSNYGYTF	TRBV9	TRBJ1-2
CASSQVGGDDEQYF	TRBV4-1	TRBJ2-7
CASSLTGSNQPQHF	TRBV2	TRBJ1-5
CSADWTGDTEAFF	TRBV29-1	TRBJ1-1
CASEAGGPYGQFF	TRBV6-4	TRBJ2-1
CASSYYTGRRDSGANVLTF	TRBV5-6	TRBJ2-6
CASSIGQGSDEQYF	TRBV5-1	TRBJ2-7
CASSRRSGTAVSGNTIYF	TRBV11-2	TRBJ1-3
CASSVGLAGGSYNEQFF	TRBV9	TRBJ2-1
CASSRDKRVNQPQHF	TRBV21-1	TRBJ1-5
CACSLFRGGDRGNYGYTF	TRBV7-8	TRBJ1-2
CASSPGLFCTF	TRBV28	TRBJ1-2
CASSPTNQPQHF	TRBV6-6	TRBJ1-5
CASSLGTGRNQPQHF	TRBV7-6	TRBJ1-5
CASSGTGTGDSYEQYF	TRBV6-1	TRBJ2-7
CATSDPNLGVISYNEQFF	TRBV24-1	TRBJ2-1
CASSSGPVGEQYF	TRBV12-3/TRBV12-4	TRBJ2-7
CASSVGQGDAFF	TRBV9	TRBJ1-1
CAWGGATNEKLFF	TRBV30	TRBJ1-4
CASSNRGLVEAFF	TRBV18	TRBJ1-1
CAISEKQGGAAEAFF	TRBV10-3	TRBJ1-1
CASSVGGKGSARTEAFF	TRBV9	TRBJ1-1
CASSLGSALSYEQYF	TRBV7-2	TRBJ2-7
CASSDRGVINYGYTF	TRBV27	TRBJ1-2
CASRFKTGGFGGYTF	TRBV6-5	TRBJ1-2
CASSLARGGINDEQYF	TRBV7-8	TRBJ2-7
CASSFDRENGYTF	TRBV5-1	TRBJ1-2
CASSLTGDNQPQHF	TRBV7-2	TRBJ1-5
CASSLGHTDYGYTF	TRBV5-6	TRBJ1-2
CASSVSGGYEQYF	TRBV9	TRBJ2-7
CATGGGYGYTF	TRBV10-2	TRBJ1-2
CASSSTGYEQYF	TRBV28	TRBJ2-7
CASSTFPGLVYEAFF	TRBV21-1	TRBJ1-1
CARRQGYEQYF	TRBV6-4	TRBJ2-7
CASSAAKGDYTEAFF	TRBV2	TRBJ1-1
CASSTSRQVIVNSNQPQHF	TRBV21-1	TRBJ1-5
CASSSRTSGGYEQYF	TRBV5-6	TRBJ2-7
CASSPPPGMWDTEAFF	TRBV28	TRBJ1-1
CASSQSSSGGFETQYF	TRBV4-2	TRBJ2-5
CASSPVRDYYEQYF	TRBV5-5	TRBJ2-7
CASSENPQGRNNSPLHF	TRBV4-2	TRBJ1-6
CAPGDMNSPLHF	TRBV2	TRBJ1-6
CASSGTSGRGQYF	TRBV9	TRBJ2-7
CASSSRRDQYF	TRBV28	TRBJ2-7
CASSLGLVETQYF	TRBV12-3/TRBV12-4	TRBJ2-5
CASSDGRGGNQPQHF	TRBV2	TRBJ1-5
CASSWEPYSNQPQHF	TRBV19	TRBJ1-5
CASSEQTGSLETQYF	TRBV2	TRBJ2-5
CASSRRAGYYEQYF	TRBV6-5	TRBJ2-7
CATSETGQGASYF	TRBV24-1	TRBJ2-7